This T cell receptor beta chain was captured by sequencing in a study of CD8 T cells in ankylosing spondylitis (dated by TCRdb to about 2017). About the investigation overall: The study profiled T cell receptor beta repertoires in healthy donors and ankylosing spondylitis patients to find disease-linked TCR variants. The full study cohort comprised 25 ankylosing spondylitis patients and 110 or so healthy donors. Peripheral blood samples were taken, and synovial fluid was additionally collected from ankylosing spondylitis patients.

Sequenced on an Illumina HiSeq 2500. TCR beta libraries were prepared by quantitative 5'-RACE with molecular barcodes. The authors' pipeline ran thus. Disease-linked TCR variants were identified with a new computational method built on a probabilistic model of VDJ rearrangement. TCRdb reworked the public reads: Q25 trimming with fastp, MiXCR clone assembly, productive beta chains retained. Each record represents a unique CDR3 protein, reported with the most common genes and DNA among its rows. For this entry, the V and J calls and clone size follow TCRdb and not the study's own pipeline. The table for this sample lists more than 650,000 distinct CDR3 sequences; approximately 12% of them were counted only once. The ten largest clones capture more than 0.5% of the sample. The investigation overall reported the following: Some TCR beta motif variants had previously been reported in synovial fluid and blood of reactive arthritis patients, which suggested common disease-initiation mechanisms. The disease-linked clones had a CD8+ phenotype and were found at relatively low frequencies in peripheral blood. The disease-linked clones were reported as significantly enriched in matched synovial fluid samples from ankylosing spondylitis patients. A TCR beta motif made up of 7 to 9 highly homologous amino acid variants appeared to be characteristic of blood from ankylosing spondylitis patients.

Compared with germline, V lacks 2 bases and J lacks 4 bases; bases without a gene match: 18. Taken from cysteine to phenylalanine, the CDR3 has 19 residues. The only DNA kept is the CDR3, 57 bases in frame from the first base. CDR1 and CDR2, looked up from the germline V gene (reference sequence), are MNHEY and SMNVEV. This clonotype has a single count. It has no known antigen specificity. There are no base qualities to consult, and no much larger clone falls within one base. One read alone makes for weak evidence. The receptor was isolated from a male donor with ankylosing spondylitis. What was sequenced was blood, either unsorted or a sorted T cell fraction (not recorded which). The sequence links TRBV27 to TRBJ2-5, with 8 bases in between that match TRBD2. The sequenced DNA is TGTGCCAGCAGTTTACAGCCCACTGGCGGGGGGCTCCCCCGAGAGACCCAGTACTTC. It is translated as CASSLQPTGGGLPRETQYF.